The T cell receptor beta chain under discussion was sequenced for a study of spatial heterogeneity in lung cancer. At the level of the study: The study observed each unique TCR and UMI combination more than ten times on average in raw reads.

Time point defined: blood at routine non-recurrence follow-up after resection. Without sorting, whole RNA was sequenced from tumor, nontumor lung or frozen PBMC. The sample holds many counts of this clonotype. Every cDNA TCR molecule received its own unique molecular identifier. TCRdb independently ran MiXCR on the 5' RACE reads; one entry per CDR3 protein. The sample includes about 15,000 distinct CDR3 sequences, about 6% of them seen just once. CDR1 is KGHSH and CDR2 is LQKENI in the germline V gene. The V and J ends lost 4 bases and 5 bases, in that order; junction bases with no gene match: 7. CDR3 length: 15 residues.

This specimen was PBMCs, taken at follow-up. The clonotype was recovered from a male donor with early-stage non-small cell lung cancer. This rearrangement joins TRBV18 to TRBJ2-1, with 8 positions matching TRBD2. The DNA for the CDR3 is TGTGCCAGCTCACTAATAGCGGGAAGGAACAATGAGCAGTTCTTC. This translates into CASSLIAGRNNEQFF. Combining the CDR3 with reference TRBV18 and TRBJ2-1 gives the whole variable domain NAGVMQNPRHLVRRRGQEARLRCSPMKGHSHVYWYRQLPEEGLKFMVYLQKENIIDESGMPKERFSAEFPKEGPSILRIQQVVRGDSAAYFCASSLIAGRNNEQFFGPGTRLTVL.